These T cell receptor beta chains were read from a single sample in a study of blood T cell repertoires in COVID-19. Data came from immunoSEQ multiplex PCR; TCRdb stores just in-frame clones and leaves some out. Found here are around 230,000 clones, around 80% of them singletons; the top ten hold 2% to 2.5%. The sequenced sample consisted of peripheral blood. These receptors came from a man aged 40-50 years who had recovered from COVID-19. Each CDR3 is given with its conserved first and last residue. For some rows the clone size is stated as once, few or many, or as a class when expanded; others skip it.

clone size: -; J gene: TRBJ2-1; V gene: TRBV27; CDR3 protein: CASSPRTSRAPNEQFF
clone size: -; J gene: TRBJ1-5; V gene: TRBV27; CDR3 protein: CASSLLGQSGPNQPQHF
clone size: -; J gene: TRBJ1-1; V gene: TRBV7-2; CDR3 protein: CASSLRFTGDNTEAFF
clone size: -; J gene: TRBJ2-3; V gene: TRBV5-1; CDR3 protein: CASSRGTSGSRGTDTQYF
clone size: -; J gene: TRBJ2-7; V gene: TRBV18; CDR3 protein: CASSRSGGTGIYEQYF
clone size: -; J gene: TRBJ2-1; V gene: TRBV10-3; CDR3 protein: CAISESAGTINEQFF
clone size: -; J gene: TRBJ1-1; V gene: TRBV6-5; CDR3 protein: CASSSPNRGPNTEAFF
clone size: -; J gene: TRBJ2-1; V gene: TRBV10-3; CDR3 protein: CAISESMLREPNEQFF
clone size: -; J gene: TRBJ1-1; V gene: TRBV7-2; CDR3 protein: CASSPRTGGTEAFF
clone size: once; J gene: TRBJ2-3; V gene: TRBV29-1; CDR3 protein: CSVGEGGFGTDTQYF
clone size: -; J gene: TRBJ1-1; V gene: TRBV20-1; CDR3 protein: CSASAPGGNTEAFF
clone size: -; J gene: TRBJ2-7; V gene: TRBV2; CDR3 protein: CASGPTRPIGEQYF
clone size: -; J gene: TRBJ1-4; V gene: TRBV27; CDR3 protein: CASTKSWGGKDEKLFF
clone size: -; J gene: TRBJ2-7; V gene: TRBV3-1/TRBV3-2; CDR3 protein: CASNQGPDEQYF
clone size: -; J gene: TRBJ1-2; V gene: TRBV2; CDR3 protein: CASSATGGASGTYGYTF
clone size: -; J gene: TRBJ2-7; V gene: TRBV2; CDR3 protein: CASSPPGTGSSYEQYF
clone size: -; J gene: TRBJ1-1; V gene: TRBV30; CDR3 protein: CAWSLPSNRNTEAFF
clone size: -; J gene: TRBJ1-1; V gene: TRBV11-3; CDR3 protein: CASTTPQGIPEAFF
clone size: -; J gene: TRBJ2-1; V gene: TRBV1; CDR3 protein: CTSSQRKLAGWSYNEQFF
clone size: -; J gene: TRBJ1-6; V gene: TRBV27; CDR3 protein: CASSLSLPQGPNNSPLHF
clone size: -; J gene: TRBJ2-7; V gene: TRBV5-1; CDR3 protein: CASSSTQGLVSYEQYF
clone size: -; J gene: TRBJ1-5; V gene: TRBV25-1; CDR3 protein: CASSEDLVGDQPQHF
clone size: -; J gene: TRBJ2-5; V gene: TRBV2; CDR3 protein: CASSALGGQETQYF
clone size: once; J gene: TRBJ2-3; V gene: TRBV29-1; CDR3 protein: CSVDRDTQYF
clone size: -; J gene: TRBJ2-3; V gene: TRBV4-3; CDR3 protein: CASSQDLASGRRDTQYF
clone size: -; J gene: TRBJ1-1; V gene: TRBV7-6; CDR3 protein: CASSLGRGARSEAFF
clone size: -; J gene: TRBJ2-2; V gene: TRBV3-1/TRBV3-2; CDR3 protein: CASSQDRTGELFF
clone size: once; J gene: TRBJ2-3; V gene: TRBV20-1; CDR3 protein: CSAGDSRADTQYF
clone size: few; J gene: TRBJ2-1; V gene: TRBV7-9; CDR3 protein: CASSLATSLTQAEQFF
clone size: -; J gene: TRBJ2-7; V gene: TRBV6-5; CDR3 protein: CASSSRGTVYEQYF
clone size: -; J gene: TRBJ2-5; V gene: TRBV10-3; CDR3 protein: CAIGLARETQYF
clone size: -; J gene: TRBJ1-2; V gene: TRBV11-3; CDR3 protein: CASSLDPSRAPTF
clone size: -; J gene: TRBJ2-1; V gene: TRBV10-1; CDR3 protein: CASSALGQGALENEQFF
clone size: -; J gene: TRBJ2-7; V gene: TRBV13; CDR3 protein: CASSPRTGAGGQYF
clone size: -; J gene: TRBJ2-7; V gene: TRBV7-9; CDR3 protein: CASSQTTVLGEQYF
clone size: -; J gene: TRBJ2-2; V gene: TRBV18; CDR3 protein: CASSPPSGTSPTGELFF
clone size: -; J gene: TRBJ2-4; V gene: TRBV11-2; CDR3 protein: CASSTIRDNLAKNIQYF
clone size: -; J gene: TRBJ2-5; V gene: TRBV5-6; CDR3 protein: CASSRTTQETQYF
clone size: few; J gene: TRBJ2-2; V gene: TRBV29-1; CDR3 protein: CSAARSLDTGELFF
clone size: -; J gene: TRBJ2-3; V gene: TRBV21-1; CDR3 protein: CASSKDGGGSTDTQYF
clone size: -; J gene: TRBJ1-2; V gene: TRBV9; CDR3 protein: CASSVAHDRYGYTF
clone size: -; J gene: TRBJ2-1; V gene: TRBV13; CDR3 protein: CASSSQTSGKPSSYNEQFF
clone size: -; J gene: TRBJ1-4; V gene: TRBV7-9; CDR3 protein: CASSLARRSTNEKLFF
clone size: few; J gene: TRBJ2-7; V gene: TRBV3-1/TRBV3-2; CDR3 protein: CASSLGLAGLRGDEQYF
clone size: -; J gene: TRBJ2-7; V gene: TRBV29-1; CDR3 protein: CSVESRGQGAREQYF
clone size: -; J gene: TRBJ2-3; V gene: TRBV11-2; CDR3 protein: CASSLAGTDTQYF
clone size: -; J gene: TRBJ1-1; V gene: TRBV19; CDR3 protein: CASRPIRGRSVTEAFF
clone size: -; J gene: TRBJ1-2; V gene: TRBV27; CDR3 protein: CASSLSIAGSGYTF
clone size: once; J gene: TRBJ1-2; V gene: TRBV19; CDR3 protein: CASSMEGNYGYTF
clone size: -; J gene: TRBJ1-5; V gene: TRBV6-6; CDR3 protein: CASSPGDSTSDQPQHF
clone size: -; J gene: TRBJ2-5; V gene: TRBV9; CDR3 protein: CASSVGRRGQETQYF
clone size: -; J gene: TRBJ1-2; V gene: TRBV19; CDR3 protein: CASSILGTVNYGYTF
clone size: -; J gene: TRBJ1-5; V gene: TRBV19; CDR3 protein: CASSNSWQGFNQPQHF
clone size: few; J gene: TRBJ2-5; V gene: TRBV16; CDR3 protein: CASSLSGVGQETQYF
clone size: -; J gene: TRBJ2-5; V gene: TRBV7-2; CDR3 protein: CASSSGVVETQYF